The present entry profiles one T cell receptor (beta chain) with its context. Its antigen remains unidentified. No clone much larger than this one lies a single base away; base qualities are absent. The germline V gene supplies CDR1 MNHEY and CDR2 SVGAGI. V has 6 bases trimmed and J has 13 bases trimmed; junction bases matching no gene number 13. The cysteine opens and the phenylalanine closes a CDR3 of 15 amino acids. CDR3 DNA is the only sequence kept; it has 45 bases, read in frame from the first base. The collaborating institutions used their own protocols to collect whole blood in K2EDTA tubes. For TCRbeta analysis, collaborator samples were shipped as frozen whole blood, as isolated PBMCs, or as DNA extracted from either sample type. TCRbeta CDR3 regions were amplified from genomic DNA by means of the immunoSEQ Assay, a bias-controlled multiplex PCR. The original methods were these. Within the assay, amplification of reference gene primers was used to estimate how many nucleated cells each sample contained. To quantify the absolute abundance of each unique TCRbeta CDR3 rearrangement, sequence reads were collapsed and filtered. For each sample, productive Simpson clonality was calculated by taking the square root of Simpson's diversity index across productive rearrangements. The table comes from immuneACCESS by way of TCRdb, which keeps in-frame sequences with V and J called. Part of the clones is missing from these tables; in studies checked, under half for an unresolved V gene and the rest for unknown reasons. V and J calls plus clone size are reproduced from that table; the DNA served to infer D and trimming. In this sample the table shows roughly 140,000 clones, roughly 88% of which occur a single time. The ten largest clones represent about 9.4% of the sample.

These data originate in a study of blood T cell repertoires in COVID-19 (dated by TCRdb to 2018 to 2020). Regarding the study in general: Samples covering the acute and convalescent phases of COVID-19 were provided by collaborators in the United States, Italy and Spain. The prospective study material was composed of cDNA or gDNA derived from T cells, B-cell-depleted T cells, or PBMCs. The dataset comprised deeply sampled blood TCRbeta repertoires from subjects exposed to, actively infected with, or recovered from COVID-19. The repertoires were released in a freely available public database intended as a resource for research on the immune response to SARS-CoV-2. The samples were drawn from the first 160 participants of the ongoing ImmuneRACE study and from under 1,500 subjects provided by 6 global collaborators. Sample metadata almost always included a de-identified subject ID, COVID-19 status, age in years and sex. Where available, HLA class I and class II types were obtained from metadata supplied by the sample provider rather than from assay-based typing.

Summary of the overall study and its limitations: The amount of clinical and demographic metadata varied by source and participant and was provided uncurated.

Sequencing was performed on peripheral blood. The receptor chain draws on TRBV6-5 and TRBJ1-6, and 9 junction bases match TRBD1. The TCR comes from a man aged 60 to 75 with active or convalescent COVID-19. The nucleotide sequence reads as follows: TGTGCCAGCAGGCCTTCGGACAGGGGCGCTTCTCCCCTCCACTTT. Translated, it gives CASRPSDRGASPLHF.